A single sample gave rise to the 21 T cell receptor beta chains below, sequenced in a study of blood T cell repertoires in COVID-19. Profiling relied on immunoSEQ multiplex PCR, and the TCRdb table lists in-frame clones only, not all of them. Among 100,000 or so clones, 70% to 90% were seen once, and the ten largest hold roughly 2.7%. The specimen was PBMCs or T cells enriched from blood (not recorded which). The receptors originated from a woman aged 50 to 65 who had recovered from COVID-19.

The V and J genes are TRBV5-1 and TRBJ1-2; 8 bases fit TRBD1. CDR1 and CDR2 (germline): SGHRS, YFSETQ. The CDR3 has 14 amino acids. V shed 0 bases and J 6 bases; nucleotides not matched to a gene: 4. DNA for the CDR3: TGCGCCAGCAGCTTGGGACAGGGGTTGAATGGCTACACCTTC. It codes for CASSLGQGLNGYTF.

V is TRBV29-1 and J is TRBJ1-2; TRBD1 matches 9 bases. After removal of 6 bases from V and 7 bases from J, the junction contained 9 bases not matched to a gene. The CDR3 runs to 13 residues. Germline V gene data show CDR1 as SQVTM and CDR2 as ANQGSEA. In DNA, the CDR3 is TGCAGCGTCACACAGGGGGCGCTTAGTGGCTACACCTTC. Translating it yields CSVTQGALSGYTF. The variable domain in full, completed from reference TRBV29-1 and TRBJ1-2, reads SAVISQKPSRDICQRGTSLTIQCQVDSQVTMMFWYRQQPGQSLTLIATANQGSEATYESGFVIDKFPISRPNLTFSTLTVSNMSPEDSSIYLCSVTQGALSGYTFGSGTRLTVV.

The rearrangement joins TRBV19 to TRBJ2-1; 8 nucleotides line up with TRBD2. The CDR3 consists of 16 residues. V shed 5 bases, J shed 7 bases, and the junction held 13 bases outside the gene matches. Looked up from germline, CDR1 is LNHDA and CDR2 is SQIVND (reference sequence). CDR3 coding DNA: TGTGCCAGTAGTTCCCGGGGGGGAGGGCCTTTAAATGAGCAGTTCTTC. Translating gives CASSSRGGGPLNEQFF.

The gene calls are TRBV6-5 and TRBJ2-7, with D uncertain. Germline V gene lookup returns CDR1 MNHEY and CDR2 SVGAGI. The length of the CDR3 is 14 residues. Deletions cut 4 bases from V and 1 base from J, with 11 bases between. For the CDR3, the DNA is TGTGCCAGCAGTTCCCGACTCGCTTCCTACGAGCAGTACTTC. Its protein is CASSSRLASYEQYF.

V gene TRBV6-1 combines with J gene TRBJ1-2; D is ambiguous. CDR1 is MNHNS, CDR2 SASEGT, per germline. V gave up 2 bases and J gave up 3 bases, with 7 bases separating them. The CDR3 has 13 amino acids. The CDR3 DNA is TGTGCCAGCAGTGAACCCCCATACTATGGCTACACCTTC. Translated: CASSEPPYYGYTF.

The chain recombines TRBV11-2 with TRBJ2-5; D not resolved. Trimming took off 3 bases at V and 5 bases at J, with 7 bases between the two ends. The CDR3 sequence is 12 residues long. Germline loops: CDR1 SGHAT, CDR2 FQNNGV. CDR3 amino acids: CASSFSTETQYF. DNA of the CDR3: TGTGCCAGCAGCTTCTCTACGGAGACCCAGTACTTC.

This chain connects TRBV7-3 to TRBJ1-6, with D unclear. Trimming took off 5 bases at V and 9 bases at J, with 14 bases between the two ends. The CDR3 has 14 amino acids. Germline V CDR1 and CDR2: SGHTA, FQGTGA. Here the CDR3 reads CASSPSPQSSPLHF. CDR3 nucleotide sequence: TGTGCCAGCAGCCCAAGTCCCCAGTCTTCACCCCTCCACTTT.

CDR3 DNA sequence: TGTGCCAGCAGCGTACTACCGGGGAATGAGCAGTTCTTC. Amino acids: CASSVLPGNEQFF. V is TRBV11-3 and J is TRBJ2-1, with D tentatively TRBD2 (5 bases). CDR3 length: 13 amino acids. From germline, CDR1 is SGHNT and CDR2 YENEEA. The germline V and J ends were trimmed by 5 bases and 7 bases, with 12 bases remaining between them.

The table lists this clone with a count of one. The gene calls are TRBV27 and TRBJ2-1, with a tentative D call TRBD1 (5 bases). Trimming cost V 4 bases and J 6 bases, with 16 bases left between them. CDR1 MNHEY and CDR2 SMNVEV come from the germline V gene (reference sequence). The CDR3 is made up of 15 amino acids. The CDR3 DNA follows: TGTGCCAGCAGTTCCCGACAGAGAAGGCCCAATGAGCAGTTCTTC. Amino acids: CASSSRQRRPNEQFF.

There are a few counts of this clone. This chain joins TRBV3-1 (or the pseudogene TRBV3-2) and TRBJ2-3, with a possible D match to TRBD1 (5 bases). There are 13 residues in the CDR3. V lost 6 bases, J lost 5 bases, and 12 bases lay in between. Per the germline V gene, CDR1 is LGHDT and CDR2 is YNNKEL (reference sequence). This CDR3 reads CASRLWTLDTQYF. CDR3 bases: TGTGCCAGCAGACTATGGACACTAGATACGCAGTATTTT.

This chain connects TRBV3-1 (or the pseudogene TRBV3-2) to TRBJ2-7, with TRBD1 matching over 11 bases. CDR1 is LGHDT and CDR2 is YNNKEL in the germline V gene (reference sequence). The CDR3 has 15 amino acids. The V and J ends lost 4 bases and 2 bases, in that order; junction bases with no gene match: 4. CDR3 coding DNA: TGTGCCAGCAGCCGGACGGGACAGGGGGCCTACGAGCAGTACTTC. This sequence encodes CASSRTGQGAYEQYF.

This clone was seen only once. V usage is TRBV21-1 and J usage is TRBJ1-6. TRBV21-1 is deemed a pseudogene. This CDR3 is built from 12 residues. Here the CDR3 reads CASSKAYEPLHF. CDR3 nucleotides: TGTGCCAGCAGCAAAGCCTATGAACCCCTCCACTTT.

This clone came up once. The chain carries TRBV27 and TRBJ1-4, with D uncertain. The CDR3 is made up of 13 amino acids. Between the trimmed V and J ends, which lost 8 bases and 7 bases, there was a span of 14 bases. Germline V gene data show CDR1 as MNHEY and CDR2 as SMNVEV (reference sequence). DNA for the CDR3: TGTGCCAGCCGGGGAAGGGCTCTTGAAAAACTGTTTTTT. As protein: CASRGRALEKLFF.

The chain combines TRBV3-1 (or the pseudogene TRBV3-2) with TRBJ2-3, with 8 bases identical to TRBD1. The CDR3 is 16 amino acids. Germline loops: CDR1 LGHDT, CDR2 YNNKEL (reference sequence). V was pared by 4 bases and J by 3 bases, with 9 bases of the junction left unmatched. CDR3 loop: CASSRKGQGGTDTQYF. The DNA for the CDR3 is TGTGCCAGCAGCCGTAAAGGACAGGGTGGTACAGATACGCAGTATTTT.

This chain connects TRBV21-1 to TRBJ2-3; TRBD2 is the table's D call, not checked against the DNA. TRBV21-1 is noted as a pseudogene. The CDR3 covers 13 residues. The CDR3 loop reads CASSFIPADTQYF. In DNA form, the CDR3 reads TGTGCCAGCAGCTTTATCCCCGCAGATACGCAGTATTTT.

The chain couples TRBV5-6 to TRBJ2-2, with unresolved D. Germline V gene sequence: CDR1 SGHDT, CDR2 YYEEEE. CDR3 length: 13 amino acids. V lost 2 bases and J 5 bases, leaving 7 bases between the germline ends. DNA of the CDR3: TGTGCCAGCAGCTTTGGGCTTACCGGGGAGCTGTTTTTT. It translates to CASSFGLTGELFF.

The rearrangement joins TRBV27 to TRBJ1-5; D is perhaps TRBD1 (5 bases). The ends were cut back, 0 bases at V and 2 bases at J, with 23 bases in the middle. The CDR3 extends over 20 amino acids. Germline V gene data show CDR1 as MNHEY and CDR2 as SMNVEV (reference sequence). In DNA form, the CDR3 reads TGTGCCAGCAGTTTATCGGGGGGGACGAGAATGAATAACGGCAATCAGCCCCAGCATTTT. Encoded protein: CASSLSGGTRMNNGNQPQHF.

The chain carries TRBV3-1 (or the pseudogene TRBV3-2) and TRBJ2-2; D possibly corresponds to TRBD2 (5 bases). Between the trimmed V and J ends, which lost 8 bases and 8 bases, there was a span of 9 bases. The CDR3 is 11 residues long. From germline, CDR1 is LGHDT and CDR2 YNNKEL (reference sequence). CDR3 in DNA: TGTGCCAGCTCGTCGGGGGGGGAGCTGTTTTTT. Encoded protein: CASSSGGELFF.

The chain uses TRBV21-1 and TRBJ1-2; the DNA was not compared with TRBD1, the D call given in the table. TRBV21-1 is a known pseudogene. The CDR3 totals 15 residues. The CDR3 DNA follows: TGTGCCAGCAGCCCCCACGGCAGGGGAAACTATGGCTACACCTTC. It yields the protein CASSPHGRGNYGYTF.

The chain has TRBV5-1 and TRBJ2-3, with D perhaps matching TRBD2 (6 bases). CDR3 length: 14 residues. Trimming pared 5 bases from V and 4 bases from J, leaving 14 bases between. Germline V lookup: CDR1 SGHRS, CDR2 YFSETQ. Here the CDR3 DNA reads TGCGCCAGCAGGAGGGACTTCAACCCAGATACGCAGTATTTT. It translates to CASRRDFNPDTQYF.

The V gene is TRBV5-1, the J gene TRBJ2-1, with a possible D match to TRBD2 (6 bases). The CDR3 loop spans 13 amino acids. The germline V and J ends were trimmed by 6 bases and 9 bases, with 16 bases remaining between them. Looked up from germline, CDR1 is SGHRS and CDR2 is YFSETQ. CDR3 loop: CASNRDSGGEQFF. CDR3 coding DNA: TGCGCCAGCAATCGGGACTCTGGGGGTGAGCAGTTCTTC.